The source of this TCR beta chain is a study of T-cell reconstitution after alpha-beta-depleted transplantation in children (dated by TCRdb to between 2015 and 2016). Background on the whole study: Using TCR repertoire profiling, the study followed T-cell immune reconstitution in a quantitative way in children after TCRalphabeta/CD19-depleted allogeneic hematopoietic cell transplantation.

The library was generated by PCR. The run used an Illumina HiSeq 2500. TCR libraries were prepared with molecular barcoding, using unique molecular identifiers to normalize TCRbeta repertoire quantification. TCRdb trimmed the raw reads at Q25, called clones with MiXCR and kept productive beta chains. Under each unique CDR3 protein, matching rows form one entry showing the most common genes and DNA. Recorded for this sample are hundreds of thousands of distinct CDR3 sequences; approximately 22% of them occurred a single time. The biggest ten clones account for 13% to 15% of the sample. The treatment or condition label, read with the paper, signifies: allogeneic hematopoietic cell transplantation with graft depleted of TCRalphabeta T cells and CD19 B cells. The transplant recipients were children given TCRalphabeta/CD19-depleted allogeneic hematopoietic cell grafts. The table lists this clonotype with many counts. Its antigen has not been determined. Base quality data are lacking; no much larger clone is found one base away.

The research as a whole found: In some patients, the high TCRbeta diversity seen at day 60 was put down to recipient T cells and intrathymic progenitors that had survived conditioning. The apparently early alphabetaT-cell count recovery about two months after transplant was reportedly dependent on only several hundred rapidly expanded clones derived from non-depleted graft cells. The frequencies of hyperexpanded clones fell over the following months, and after one year, T-cell counts and TCRbeta diversity were mostly attributed to newly produced T cells.

The CDR3, cysteine through phenylalanine, is 14 amino acids long. Kept here is only the CDR3 DNA, which spans 42 bases and is read in frame from base 1. Per the germline V gene (reference sequence), DFQATT is the CDR1 and SNEGSKA is the CDR2. V is clipped by 0 bases and J by 7 bases, and the sequence between their germline boundaries is 13 bases long. Here the sequenced sample was PBMCs, mostly from graft donor cells, taken 360 days after TCRalphabeta/CD19-depleted stem cell transplant. This receptor was identified in a boy under two years old who had a stem cell transplant for acute myeloid leukemia, so the T cells may come from the graft donor. The chain employs TRBV20-1 and TRBJ2-1; perhaps TRBD2 is the D gene, with 6 bases matching. The CDR3: CSARDIFRGNEQFF. In nucleotide form, the sequence is TGCAGTGCTAGAGATATTTTTCGGGGGAATGAGCAGTTCTTC.